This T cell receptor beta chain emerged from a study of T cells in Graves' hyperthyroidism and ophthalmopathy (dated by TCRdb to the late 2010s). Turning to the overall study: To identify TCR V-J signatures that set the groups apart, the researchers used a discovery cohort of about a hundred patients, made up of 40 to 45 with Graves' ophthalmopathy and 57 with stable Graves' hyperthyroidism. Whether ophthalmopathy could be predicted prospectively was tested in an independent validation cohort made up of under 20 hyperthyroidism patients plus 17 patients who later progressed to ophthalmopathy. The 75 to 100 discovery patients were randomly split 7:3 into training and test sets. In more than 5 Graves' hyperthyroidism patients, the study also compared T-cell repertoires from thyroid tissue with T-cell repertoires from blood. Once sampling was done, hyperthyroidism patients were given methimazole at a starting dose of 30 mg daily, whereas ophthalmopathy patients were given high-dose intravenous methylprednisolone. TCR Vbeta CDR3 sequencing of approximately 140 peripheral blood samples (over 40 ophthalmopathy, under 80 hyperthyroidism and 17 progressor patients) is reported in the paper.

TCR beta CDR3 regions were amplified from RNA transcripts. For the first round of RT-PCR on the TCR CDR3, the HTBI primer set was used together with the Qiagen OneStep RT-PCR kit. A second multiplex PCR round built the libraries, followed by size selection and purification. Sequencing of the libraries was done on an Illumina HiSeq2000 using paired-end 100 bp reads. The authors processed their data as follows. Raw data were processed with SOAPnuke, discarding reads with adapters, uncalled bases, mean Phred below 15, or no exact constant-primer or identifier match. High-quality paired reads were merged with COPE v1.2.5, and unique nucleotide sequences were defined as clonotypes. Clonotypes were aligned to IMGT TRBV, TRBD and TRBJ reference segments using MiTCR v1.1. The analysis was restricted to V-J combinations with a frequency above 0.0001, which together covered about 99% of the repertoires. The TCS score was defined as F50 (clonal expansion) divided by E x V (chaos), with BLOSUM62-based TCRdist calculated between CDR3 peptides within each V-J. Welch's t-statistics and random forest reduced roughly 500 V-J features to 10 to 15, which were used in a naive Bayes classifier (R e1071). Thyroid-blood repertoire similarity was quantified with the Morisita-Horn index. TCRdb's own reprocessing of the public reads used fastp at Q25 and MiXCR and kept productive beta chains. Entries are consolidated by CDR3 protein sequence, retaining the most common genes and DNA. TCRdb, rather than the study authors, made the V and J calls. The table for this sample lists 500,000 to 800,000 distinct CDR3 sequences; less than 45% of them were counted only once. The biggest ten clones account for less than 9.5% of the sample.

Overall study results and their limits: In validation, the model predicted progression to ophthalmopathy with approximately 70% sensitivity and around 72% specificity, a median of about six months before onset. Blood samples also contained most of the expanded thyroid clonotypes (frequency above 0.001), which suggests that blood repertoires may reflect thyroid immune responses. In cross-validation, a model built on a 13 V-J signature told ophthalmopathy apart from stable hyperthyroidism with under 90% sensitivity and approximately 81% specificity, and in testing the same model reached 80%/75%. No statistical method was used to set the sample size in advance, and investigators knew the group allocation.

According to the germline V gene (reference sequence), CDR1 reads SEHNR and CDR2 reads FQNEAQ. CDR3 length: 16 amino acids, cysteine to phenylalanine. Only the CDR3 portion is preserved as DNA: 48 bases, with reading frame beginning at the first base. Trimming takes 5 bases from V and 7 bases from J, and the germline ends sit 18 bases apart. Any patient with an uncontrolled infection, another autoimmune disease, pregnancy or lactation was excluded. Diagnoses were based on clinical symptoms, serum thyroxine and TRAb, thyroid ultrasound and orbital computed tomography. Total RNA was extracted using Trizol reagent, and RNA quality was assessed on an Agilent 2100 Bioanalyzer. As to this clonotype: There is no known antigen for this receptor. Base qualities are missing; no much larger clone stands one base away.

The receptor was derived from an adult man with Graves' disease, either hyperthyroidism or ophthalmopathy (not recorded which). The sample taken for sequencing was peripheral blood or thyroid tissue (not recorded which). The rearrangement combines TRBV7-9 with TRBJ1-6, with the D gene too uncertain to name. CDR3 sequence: CASSPHTAGPNSPLHF. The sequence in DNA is TGTGCCAGCAGCCCCCACACGGCTGGGCCCAATTCACCCCTCCACTTT.